These 10 T cell receptor beta chains share one sample of origin, sequenced in a study of T cell responses to AZD1222 COVID-19 vaccine. Generated by immunoSEQ multiplex PCR, the TCRdb table keeps only in-frame clones and is missing some. The sample records 150,000 or so clones, 89% being singletons. The specimen was peripheral blood, collected on day 0 of AZD1222 vaccination. These receptors were collected from an adult in good health.

V and J are TRBV7-2 and TRBJ1-5; TRBD1 agrees at 9 bases. J lost 6 bases, V lost 5 bases, and 8 bases had no gene match. This CDR3 region has 15 residues. Germline lookup yields CDR1 SGHTA and CDR2 FQGNSA. The CDR3 DNA follows: TGTGCCAGCAGCCCCGGGACAGGGAATAGTCAGCCCCAGCATTTT. Protein product: CASSPGTGNSQPQHF.

The chain couples TRBV27 to TRBJ2-7; D is possibly TRBD1 (5 bases). V shed 10 bases and J shed 2 bases, with 18 bases lying between them. The CDR3 covers 14 residues. Germline V gene lookup returns CDR1 MNHEY and CDR2 SMNVEV (reference sequence). Here the CDR3 reads CATPIRGGPYEQYF. CDR3 in DNA: TGTGCCACCCCCATAAGGGGCGGCCCCTACGAGCAGTACTTC.

This rearrangement joins TRBV18 to TRBJ2-7; no clear D gene. The V gene lost 5 bases and the J gene lost 2 bases, with 22 bases spanning the gap. The CDR3 loop spans 17 amino acids. Germline loops: CDR1 KGHSH, CDR2 LQKENI. CDR3 DNA sequence: TGTGCCAGCTCATCCACCTCCGGGCCTACGATCCCCTACGAGCAGTACTTC. It translates to CASSSTSGPTIPYEQYF.

The chain recombines TRBV12-5 with TRBJ2-7; D uncertain. This CDR3 is 15 amino acids long. V shed 2 bases and J shed 2 bases, with 13 bases lying between them. The V gene's germline CDR1 is LGHNT and CDR2 FRNRAP. This CDR3 is CASGLIPQSPYEQYF. CDR3 nucleotide sequence: TGTGCTAGTGGTTTGATTCCACAGAGTCCCTACGAGCAGTACTTC.

Note on this clone: Compared with germline, one end of the junction differs, possibly owing to a read error. V gene TRBV20-1 combines with J gene TRBJ1-1; 7 bases line up with TRBD1. This CDR3 is 10 amino acids long. Germline lookup yields CDR1 DFQATT and CDR2 SNEGSKA (reference sequence). The CDR3 spells CSAAYGTVLF. CDR3 coding DNA: TGCAGTGCTGCTTACGGGACAGTTCTATTT.

This chain connects TRBV7-3 to TRBJ2-1, with D perhaps matching TRBD2 (5 bases). The V and J ends lost 5 bases and 14 bases respectively, with 19 bases between them. The CDR3 loop spans 13 amino acids. Germline V gene lookup returns CDR1 SGHTA and CDR2 FQGTGA. The CDR3 spells CASSQTRSGSKFF. The CDR3 DNA is TGTGCCAGCAGCCAAACGAGGAGTGGGAGTAAGTTCTTC.

This rearrangement joins TRBV11-2 to TRBJ1-5; a weak D match, TRBD1 (6 bases). There are 13 residues in the CDR3. Germline lookup yields CDR1 SGHAT and CDR2 FQNNGV. The V end lost 5 bases, the J end lost 10 bases, and 15 bases lay between the germline ends. CDR3 nucleotide sequence: TGTGCCAGCAGCGTCGGACAGACCGGACCCCAGCATTTT. Translating gives CASSVGQTGPQHF.

V and J are TRBV18 and TRBJ2-2; D is possibly TRBD2 (5 bases). V lost 2 bases to trimming and J lost 7 bases, with 14 bases between them. The CDR3 is 15 residues long. Germline lookup yields CDR1 KGHSH and CDR2 LQKENI. CDR3 coding DNA: TGTGCCAGCTCACCAATATCCCAAGCGGACGGGGAGCTGTTTTTT. Translation gives CASSPISQADGELFF.

J is TRBJ2-3 and V is TRBV28; 8 nucleotides align to TRBD2. Per germline, CDR1 MDHEN and CDR2 SYDVKM. Unmatched junction bases numbered 9, after V lost 4 bases and J lost 6 bases. The CDR3 runs to 15 residues. The CDR3, as DNA: TGTGCCAGCAGTTCTCTAAAGCGGGAGCGGGATACGCAGTATTTT. It translates to CASSSLKRERDTQYF.

This sequence joins TRBV10-3 and TRBJ1-3, with D hard to call. In germline, CDR1 is ENHRY, CDR2 SYGVKD. Trimming cost V 0 bases and J 4 bases, with 13 bases left between them. CDR3 length equals 16 residues. CDR3 DNA sequence: TGTGCCATCAGTGAGTCACGGGTTTTCACGGGAAACACCATATATTTT. As protein: CAISESRVFTGNTIYF.